A single sample is the source of the 15 T cell receptor beta chains below, sequenced in a study of T cell responses to AZD1222 COVID-19 vaccine. TCRdb's copy holds only in-frame clones and misses some; the assay was immunoSEQ multiplex PCR. The sample has about 150,000 clones, about 89% seen once. The input for sequencing was peripheral blood, taken 28 days after the second dose of the MenACWY control vaccine. These receptor sequences come from an adult who received the MenACWY meningococcal vaccine as a control.

V and J are TRBV27 and TRBJ2-3, with 8 bases matching TRBD1. With 6 bases clipped from V and 2 bases from J, the junction kept 7 bases outside the gene matches. CDR1 is MNHEY and CDR2 is SMNVEV in the germline V gene (reference sequence). The CDR3 sequence is 15 residues long. The CDR3 sequence: CASRLGDRLTDTQYF. DNA of the CDR3: TGTGCCAGCAGATTGGGGGACAGGCTCACAGATACGCAGTATTTT.

The chain links TRBV9 to TRBJ2-1; no reliable D call. V was pared by 1 base and J by 7 bases, with 18 bases between. CDR3 size: 16 residues. Germline V gene data show CDR1 as SGDLS and CDR2 as YYNGEE. CDR3 residues: CASSVRVFENTNEQFF. In DNA form, the CDR3 reads TGTGCCAGCAGCGTAAGAGTCTTCGAGAATACAAATGAGCAGTTCTTC.

The chain employs TRBV2 and TRBJ2-2; 8 positions agree with TRBD1. J gave up 5 bases and V 4 bases, and 3 bases lay outside the gene matches. Germline CDR1 reads SNHLY; CDR2 reads FYNNEI. The CDR3 extends over 14 amino acids. CDR3 region: CASSVQGATGELFF. The CDR3 DNA follows: TGTGCCAGCAGTGTTCAGGGGGCGACCGGGGAGCTGTTTTTT. Variable domain in full (rest from reference TRBV2 and TRBJ2-2): EPEVTQTPSHQVTQMGQEVILRCVPISNHLYFYWYRQILGQKVEFLVSFYNNEISEKSEIFDDQFSVERPDGSNFTLKIRSTKLEDSAMYFCASSVQGATGELFFGEGSRLTVL.

V gene TRBV18 combines with J gene TRBJ2-1; D is unresolved. Germline CDR1 is KGHSH and CDR2 is LQKENI. The CDR3 has 15 amino acids. V was pared by 1 base and J by 0 bases, with 7 bases between. CDR3 loop: CASSPQQSSYNEQFF. CDR3 coding DNA: TGTGCCAGCTCACCACAACAGTCCTCCTACAATGAGCAGTTCTTC.

The rearrangement links TRBV19 to TRBJ1-5, with 7 positions matching TRBD1. J lost 4 bases, V lost 3 bases, and 3 bases had no gene match. The CDR3 is 14 amino acids. Germline V lookup: CDR1 LNHDA, CDR2 SQIVND (reference sequence). The chain's CDR3 is CASSIETGNQPQHF. The CDR3 bases are TGTGCCAGTAGTATCGAGACAGGGAATCAGCCCCAGCATTTT.

This chain joins TRBV6-9 and TRBJ2-7, with 12 positions matching TRBD1. CDR1 is MNHGY, CDR2 SVAAGI, per germline. J was trimmed by 5 bases and V by 8 bases; bases with no gene match: 7. The CDR3 runs to 14 residues. This chain's CDR3 is CASGLGTGGNEQYF. For the CDR3, the DNA is TGTGCCAGCGGCTTGGGGACAGGGGGCAACGAGCAGTACTTC.

The gene calls are TRBV7-2 and TRBJ2-5, with TRBD1 matching over 8 bases. This CDR3 spans 14 amino acids. V shed 5 bases and J 2 bases; nucleotides not matched to a gene: 4. Germline CDR1 and CDR2: SGHTA and FQGNSA. The chain's CDR3 is CASSVDRGQETQYF. The CDR3 DNA reads as TGTGCCAGCAGCGTCGACAGGGGACAAGAGACCCAGTACTTC.

This chain joins TRBV19 and TRBJ2-1; 7 nucleotides line up with TRBD2. This CDR3 is 13 amino acids long. The V gene's germline CDR1 is LNHDA and CDR2 SQIVND (reference sequence). The junction had 9 bases not matched to a gene; V was cut back by 7 bases and J by 9 bases. CDR3: CASNGGRYGEQFF. The CDR3 DNA sequence: TGTGCCAGTAACGGCGGGAGATATGGTGAGCAGTTCTTC.

The J gene is TRBJ1-1, the V gene TRBV3-1 (or the pseudogene TRBV3-2), with 7 bases identical to TRBD1. This CDR3 has 13 amino acids. The trim removed 1 base at V and 4 bases at J, leaving 0 bases unmatched. Per germline, CDR1 LGHDT and CDR2 YNNKEL (reference sequence). The CDR3 sequence: CASSQGDSTEAFF. As DNA, the CDR3 is TGTGCCAGCAGCCAAGGGGACAGCACTGAAGCTTTCTTT.

This clone was seen once. This chain uses TRBV28 with TRBJ1-5; D ambiguous. Germline CDR1 reads MDHEN; CDR2 reads SYDVKM. V was shortened by 3 bases and J by 5 bases, with 11 bases between the two germline ends. The CDR3 contains 14 residues. CDR3 sequence: CASSFSGDHQPQHF. CDR3 coding DNA: TGTGCCAGCAGTTTCAGCGGAGACCATCAGCCCCAGCATTTT. Full variable domain (remainder filled in from reference TRBV28 and TRBJ1-5): DVKVTQSSRYLVKRTGEKVFLECVQDMDHENMFWYRQDPGLGLRLIYFSYDVKMKEKGDIPEGYSVSREKKERFSLILESASTNQTSMYLCASSFSGDHQPQHFGDGTRLSIL.

The chain links TRBV19 to TRBJ2-7, with D unresolved. Germline V CDR1 and CDR2: LNHDA, SQIVND (reference sequence). The CDR3 runs 14 residues. V lost 0 bases and J 7 bases, leaving 13 bases between the germline ends. The CDR3 DNA is TGTGCCAGTAGTATAGAGGCAGGCCGTCTGGAGCAGTACTTC. It specifies CASSIEAGRLEQYF. Combining the CDR3 with reference TRBV19 and TRBJ2-7 gives the whole variable domain DGGITQSPKYLFRKEGQNVTLSCEQNLNHDAMYWYRQDPGQGLRLIYYSQIVNDFQKGDIAEGYSVSREKKESFPLTVTSAQKNPTAFYLCASSIEAGRLEQYFGPGTRLTVT.

The chain carries TRBV30 and TRBJ1-2; D unclear. CDR3 length equals 13 residues. V was pared by 4 bases and J by 4 bases, with 13 bases between. The germline V gene has CDR1 GTSNPN and CDR2 SVGIG (reference sequence). The CDR3 sequence: CAWKREVTYGYTF. The DNA of the CDR3 is TGTGCCTGGAAGAGGGAAGTCACCTATGGCTACACCTTC.

This chain uses TRBV28 with TRBJ2-7; 8 bases fit TRBD1. There are 15 residues in the CDR3. V dropped 7 bases and J dropped 3; count of bases not matched to a gene: 11. CDR1 is MDHEN, CDR2 SYDVKM, per germline. As DNA, the CDR3 is TGTGCCAGCAATAAGATGGACAGGGCGAGCTACGAGCAGTACTTC. Protein product: CASNKMDRASYEQYF.

The chain is built from TRBV20-1 and TRBJ2-7; 10 bases match TRBD1. The CDR3 has 15 residues. In germline, CDR1 is DFQATT, CDR2 SNEGSKA (reference sequence). V was clipped by 3 bases and J by 4 bases; unmatched bases: 9. This CDR3 reads CSASMLGTGVYEQYF. DNA for the CDR3: TGCAGTGCTAGTATGCTGGGGACAGGGGTGTACGAGCAGTACTTC.

The V call is TRBV6-5, the J call TRBJ1-5; possibly TRBD1 for D (6 bases). V was pared by 8 bases and J by 7 bases, with 18 bases between. CDR1 and CDR2 from the germline V gene are MNHEY and SVGAGI. CDR3 size: 14 residues. The CDR3 DNA follows: TGTGCCAGCCAAAAAACAGGGAAGGGCCAGCCCCAGCATTTT. It is translated as CASQKTGKGQPQHF.